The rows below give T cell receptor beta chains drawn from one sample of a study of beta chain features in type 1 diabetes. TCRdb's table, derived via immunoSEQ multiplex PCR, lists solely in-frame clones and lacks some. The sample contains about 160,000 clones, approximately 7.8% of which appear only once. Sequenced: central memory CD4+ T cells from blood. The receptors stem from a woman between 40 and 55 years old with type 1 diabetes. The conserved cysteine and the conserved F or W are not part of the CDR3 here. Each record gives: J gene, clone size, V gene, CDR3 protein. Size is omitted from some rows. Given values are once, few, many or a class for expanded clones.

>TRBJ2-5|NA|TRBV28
ASRGGLAETQY
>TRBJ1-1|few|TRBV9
ASSVGGDTEAF
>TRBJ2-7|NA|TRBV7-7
ASSHDRDYEQY
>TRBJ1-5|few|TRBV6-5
ASSFQGANQPQH
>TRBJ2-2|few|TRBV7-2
ASSQYRGGLAEGRGELF
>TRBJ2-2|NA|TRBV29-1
SGGISNTGELF
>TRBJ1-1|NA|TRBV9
ASSVGATLGPEAF
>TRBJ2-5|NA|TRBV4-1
ASSPAPGQGFETQY
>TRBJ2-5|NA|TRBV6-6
ASSYSAGVRETQY
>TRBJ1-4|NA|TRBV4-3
ASSQGAGDEKLF